This T cell receptor (beta chain) was found in a study of blood T cell repertoires in COVID-19. Overall study context: Samples taken during acute and convalescent COVID-19 were collected in the United States, Italy and Spain. Nucleic acid was either cDNA or gDNA, and it came from T cells, B-cell-depleted T cells, or PBMCs.

The repertoire was sequenced with immunoSEQ multiplex PCR; TCRdb's copy has only in-frame clones and lacks some. Of about 160,000 clones listed, 70% to 85% are singletons. Only a few counts were recorded for this clone. The sequencing input was peripheral blood. This clonotype originated in a man aged 55-75 years who had recovered from COVID-19.

Here the CDR3 reads CASSRGGLNTEAFF. In nucleotides, the CDR3 is TGTGCCAGCAGCCGGGGGGGCCTAAACACTGAAGCTTTCTTT. This rearrangement joins TRBV11-1 to TRBJ1-1, with D possibly TRBD1 on 6 matching bases. The germline CDR1 and CDR2 sequences are SGHAT and FQDESV (reference sequence). The CDR3 extends over 14 amino acids. V was clipped by 5 bases and J by 2 bases, with 12 bases between them.